This passage covers 27 T cell receptor beta chains from one sample sequenced in a study of T cell responses to AZD1222 COVID-19 vaccine. Measured with immunoSEQ multiplex PCR; TCRdb has only the in-frame clones, and not every one. The table shows around 58,000 clones, with roughly 80% occurring only once. The material was peripheral blood, obtained on day 0 of AZD1222 vaccination. Receptors originate from an adult in good health.

The chain combines TRBV2 with TRBJ1-5, with D uncertain. CDR3 length: 15 amino acids. CDR1 is SNHLY, CDR2 FYNNEI, per germline. V was pared by 4 bases and J by 0 bases, with 10 bases between. The CDR3: CASSGTRVSNQPQHF. DNA for the CDR3: TGTGCCAGCAGTGGTACGCGTGTTAGCAATCAGCCCCAGCATTTT. Combining the CDR3 with reference TRBV2 and TRBJ1-5 gives the whole variable domain EPEVTQTPSHQVTQMGQEVILRCVPISNHLYFYWYRQILGQKVEFLVSFYNNEISEKSEIFDDQFSVERPDGSNFTLKIRSTKLEDSAMYFCASSGTRVSNQPQHFGDGTRLSIL.

The chain recombines TRBV5-1 with TRBJ2-2, with 10 bases that match TRBD2. The CDR3 loop spans 17 amino acids. Germline CDR1 SGHRS, CDR2 YFSETQ. Losses at the gene ends were 0 bases for V and 2 bases for J; bases not matched to a gene: 4. This chain's CDR3 is CASSLGLAGFNTGELFF. DNA for the CDR3: TGCGCCAGCAGCTTGGGACTAGCGGGCTTTAACACCGGGGAGCTGTTTTTT.

The rearrangement links TRBV5-8 to TRBJ1-1; D ambiguous. The CDR3 runs to 16 residues. Trimming shortened V by 0 bases and J by 4 bases, and 16 bases separated the two germline ends. Germline CDR1 is SGHTS and CDR2 is YDEGEE. The CDR3 nucleotides read TGTGCCAGCAGCTTGGAGACTGGCAGAGAAGGCACTGAAGCTTTCTTT. Translation: CASSLETGREGTEAFF.

The rearrangement links TRBV10-3 to TRBJ2-4; D tentatively reads TRBD1 or TRBD2 (7 bases each). The length of the CDR3 is 16 residues. The germline gives CDR1 ENHRY, CDR2 SYGVKD. The germline V and J ends were trimmed by 10 bases and 0 bases, with 19 bases remaining between them. In DNA, the CDR3 is TGTGCCACCTCAGGGGGGGAGGGGTTAGCCAAAAACATTCAGTACTTC. Translating gives CATSGGEGLAKNIQYF.

The genes are TRBV27 and TRBJ1-4, with unresolved D. CDR1 and CDR2 from the germline V gene are MNHEY and SMNVEV (reference sequence). The CDR3 extends over 16 amino acids. Trimming cost V 6 bases and J 3 bases, with 17 bases left between them. The CDR3 loop reads CASSPFMGLANEKLFF. The CDR3, as DNA: TGTGCCAGCAGCCCTTTTATGGGTCTAGCTAATGAAAAACTGTTTTTT.

V gene TRBV11-1 combines with J gene TRBJ1-2; D is unclear. The ends were cut back, 4 bases at V and 2 bases at J, with 17 bases in the middle. The germline V gene encodes CDR1 SGHAT and CDR2 FQDESV (reference sequence). The CDR3 runs 16 residues. The CDR3 sequence: CASSSSPSGRNYGYTF. The DNA of the CDR3 is TGTGCCAGCAGCTCCTCTCCGTCGGGGAGAAACTATGGCTACACCTTC. Variable domain in full (rest from reference TRBV11-1 and TRBJ1-2): EAEVAQSPRYKITEKSQAVAFWCDPISGHATLYWYRQILGQGPELLVQFQDESVVDDSQLPKDRFSAERLKGVDSTLKIQPAELGDSAMYLCASSSSPSGRNYGYTFGSGTRLTVV.

The rearrangement links TRBV15 to TRBJ1-1, with D possibly TRBD1 on 6 matching bases. The CDR3 loop spans 14 amino acids. V dropped 2 bases and J dropped 8 bases, with 15 bases sitting between them. Germline assignment: CDR1 LNHNV and CDR2 YYDKDF (reference sequence). The CDR3 reads CATSRQIGTPEAFF. CDR3 sequence (DNA): TGTGCCACCAGCAGACAGATAGGGACACCCGAAGCTTTCTTT.

The chain joins TRBV18 to TRBJ2-7; 8 bases agree with TRBD1. This CDR3 spans 15 amino acids. J was trimmed by 3 bases and V by 4 bases; bases with no gene match: 8. CDR1 KGHSH and CDR2 LQKENI come from the germline V gene. CDR3 nucleotide sequence: TGTGCCAGCTCACAAACTGGGACAGGTTACTACGAGCAGTACTTC. Residues: CASSQTGTGYYEQYF.

The chain links TRBV14 to TRBJ2-7; no firm D call. Germline values: CDR1 SGHDN, CDR2 FVKESK. Trimming pared 4 bases from V and 6 bases from J, leaving 19 bases between. This CDR3 region has 15 residues. The CDR3 DNA sequence: TGTGCCAGCAGCCCTCATCCCGGCATCGGGCTCGAGCAGTACTTC. This translates into CASSPHPGIGLEQYF.

The gene calls are TRBV2 and TRBJ1-2; D is perhaps TRBD1 (6 bases). The V gene lost 4 bases and the J gene lost 5 bases, with 14 bases spanning the gap. The CDR3 runs to 14 residues. Germline CDR1 SNHLY, CDR2 FYNNEI. DNA for the CDR3: TGTGCCAGCAGTGCAAGACAGGTCGGGTATGGCTACACCTTC. Translation gives CASSARQVGYGYTF.

The chain uses TRBV4-3 and TRBJ2-2; D is unresolved. Trimming left V 1 base short and J 7 bases short, with 10 bases between. This CDR3 contains 14 residues. Germline values: CDR1 LGHNA, CDR2 YSLEER. CDR3 sequence reads: CASSQGSPDGELFF. As DNA, the CDR3 is TGCGCCAGCAGCCAAGGGAGCCCAGACGGGGAGCTGTTTTTT.

This clone appeared a single time. The genes are TRBV25-1 and TRBJ2-7; 7 nucleotides align to TRBD2. V trimming: 2 bases; J trimming: 2 bases; junction bases outside the gene matches: 6. This CDR3 has 15 amino acids. Germline V lookup: CDR1 MGHDK, CDR2 SYGVNS. The CDR3 DNA is TGTGCCAGCAGTGAAAGACTAGCCCAGACCTACGAGCAGTACTTC. This sequence encodes CASSERLAQTYEQYF.

The V and J genes are TRBV5-1 and TRBJ1-4; D is undetermined. Between the trimmed V and J ends, which lost 0 bases and 8 bases, there was a span of 8 bases. This CDR3 is 13 amino acids long. CDR1 and CDR2 (germline): SGHRS, YFSETQ. Here the CDR3 reads CASSLEGREKLFF. For the CDR3, the DNA is TGCGCCAGCAGCTTGGAAGGAAGGGAAAAACTGTTTTTT.

The chain joins TRBV7-2 to TRBJ2-6; perhaps TRBD2 as D (6 bases). The CDR3 loop spans 15 amino acids. Looked up from germline, CDR1 is SGHTA and CDR2 is FQGNSA. Trimming took off 5 bases at V and 3 bases at J, with 11 bases between the two ends. The CDR3 DNA reads as TGTGCCAGCAGCCCTGGACTACTTGGGGCCAACGTCCTGACTTTC. It yields the protein CASSPGLLGANVLTF.

The rearrangement joins TRBV19 to TRBJ1-5; TRBD1 might be the D (5 bases). Deletions cut 3 bases from V and 2 bases from J, with 14 bases between. The CDR3 is 16 residues long. Germline CDR1 LNHDA, CDR2 SQIVND (reference sequence). The CDR3: CASSMGPGRGNQPQHF. The CDR3 DNA reads as TGTGCCAGTAGTATGGGACCAGGCAGGGGCAATCAGCCCCAGCATTTT.

This clone has just one count. The rearrangement joins TRBV19 to TRBJ1-2; weak D call: TRBD1 (6 bases). CDR3 length: 15 amino acids. Germline CDR1 reads LNHDA; CDR2 reads SQIVND (reference sequence). V dropped 6 bases and J dropped 2 bases, with 16 bases sitting between them. DNA for the CDR3: TGTGCCAGTAGCACCCGGCCGGGGGCCAACTATGGCTACACCTTC. It codes for CASSTRPGANYGYTF. The complete variable domain, with remaining parts taken from reference TRBV19 and TRBJ1-2, reads DGGITQSPKYLFRKEGQNVTLSCEQNLNHDAMYWYRQDPGQGLRLIYYSQIVNDFQKGDIAEGYSVSREKKESFPLTVTSAQKNPTAFYLCASSTRPGANYGYTFGSGTRLTVV.

In this sample, this clone turned up once. V gene TRBV19 combines with J gene TRBJ2-3; 7 bases fit TRBD2. The CDR3 has 15 amino acids. Germline V gene sequence: CDR1 LNHDA, CDR2 SQIVND (reference sequence). V trimming: 8 bases; J trimming: 5 bases; junction bases outside the gene matches: 13. This CDR3 reads CASLPSGRAGDTQYF. The CDR3 DNA is TGTGCCAGTCTACCTAGCGGCCGAGCAGGAGATACGCAGTATTTT.

J is TRBJ2-3 and V is TRBV5-4; the D is unclear. V was clipped by 0 bases and J by 3 bases, with 11 bases between them. The germline CDR1 and CDR2 sequences are SGHNT and YYREEE (reference sequence). The CDR3 runs 15 residues. The CDR3 bases are TGTGCCAGCAGCTTGGAACCTCACGGTACAGATACGCAGTATTTT. This translates into CASSLEPHGTDTQYF.

The chain has TRBV7-3 and TRBJ2-3, with D tentatively TRBD2 (6 bases). The CDR3 totals 14 residues. Deletions cut 5 bases from V and 0 bases from J, with 9 bases between. The V gene's germline CDR1 is SGHTA and CDR2 FQGTGA. The CDR3 nucleotides read TGTGCCAGCAGCGCCGGGACTAGCACAGATACGCAGTATTTT. It is translated as CASSAGTSTDTQYF. Based on the CDR3 plus reference TRBV7-3 and TRBJ2-3, the full variable domain is GAGVSQTPSNKVTEKGKYVELRCDPISGHTALYWYRQSLGQGPEFLIYFQGTGAADDSGLPNDRFFAVRPEGSVSTLKIQRTERGDSAVYLCASSAGTSTDTQYFGPGTRLTVL.

The V gene is TRBV28, the J gene TRBJ2-3; TRBD2 might be the D (6 bases). Germline CDR1 reads MDHEN; CDR2 reads SYDVKM. The germline V and J ends were trimmed by 6 bases and 0 bases, with 16 bases remaining between them. The CDR3 contains 16 residues. The CDR3 here is CASSSQRRVSTDTQYF. CDR3 bases: TGTGCCAGCAGCTCCCAGCGGAGGGTAAGCACAGATACGCAGTATTTT.

This chain connects TRBV3-1 (or the pseudogene TRBV3-2) to TRBJ2-1, with 7 bases identical to TRBD1. Germline V gene data show CDR1 as LGHDT and CDR2 as YNNKEL (reference sequence). The CDR3 totals 14 residues. J gave up 3 bases and V 5 bases, and 4 bases lay outside the gene matches. CDR3 bases: TGTGCCAGCAGCGGCAGGGGGAGCTACAATGAGCAGTTCTTC. Amino acid sequence: CASSGRGSYNEQFF.

The CDR3 loop reads CASRGLMNTGELFF. Written as DNA, the CDR3 is TGTGCCAGTAGGGGGCTAATGAACACCGGGGAGCTGTTTTTT. This chain joins TRBV19 and TRBJ2-2, with D possibly being TRBD1 (5 bases). The CDR3 has 14 residues. Germline V gene sequence: CDR1 LNHDA, CDR2 SQIVND (reference sequence). Trimming took 6 bases from V and 1 from J, leaving 9 bases between them.

The chain couples TRBV5-5 to TRBJ2-5; either TRBD1 or TRBD2 may supply D (5 bases each). CDR3 length: 14 residues. Trimming pared 0 bases from V and 4 bases from J, leaving 10 bases between. CDR1 is SGHKS and CDR2 is YYEKEE in the germline V gene (reference sequence). The CDR3 DNA reads as TGTGCCAGCAGCTTGGGCCCTGGGGGAGAGACCCAGTACTTC. It specifies CASSLGPGGETQYF.

This chain connects TRBV4-1 to TRBJ2-6, with TRBD1 identical over 9 bases. J lost 3 bases, V lost 1 base, and 13 bases had no gene match. The germline V gene encodes CDR1 MGHRA and CDR2 YSYEKL. The CDR3 runs to 20 residues. The CDR3 is CASSQVARKDRGSGANVLTF. The CDR3 DNA reads as TGCGCCAGCAGCCAAGTAGCGAGGAAGGACAGGGGTAGTGGGGCCAACGTCCTGACTTTC.

The chain recombines TRBV7-8 with TRBJ1-1; a possible D gene is TRBD1 (5 bases). Trimming removed 5 bases from V and 4 bases from J, with 14 bases in between. There are 14 residues in the CDR3. Germline lookup yields CDR1 SGHVS and CDR2 FQNEAQ. CDR3 DNA sequence: TGTGCCAGCAGCCCCCGCAGGGTGAGCACTGAAGCTTTCTTT. This sequence encodes CASSPRRVSTEAFF.

The chain employs TRBV7-2 and TRBJ2-7; the D gene is possibly TRBD1 (5 bases). Germline V CDR1 and CDR2: SGHTA, FQGNSA. Deletions cut 4 bases from V and 4 bases from J, with 17 bases between. This CDR3 has 15 amino acids. Written as DNA, the CDR3 is TGTGCCAGCAGCTCTGGACACGGTTCACGGTACGAGCAGTACTTC. Translation gives CASSSGHGSRYEQYF.

The chain joins TRBV4-1 to TRBJ2-7; TRBD1 matches 9 bases. Germline CDR1 reads MGHRA; CDR2 reads YSYEKL. This CDR3 spans 15 amino acids. The V segment lost 5 bases and the J segment 0 bases; nucleotides outside the gene matches: 5. The CDR3 coding sequence is TGCGCCAGCAGCGCCGGGACAGGGATCTCCTACGAGCAGTACTTC. Its translation is CASSAGTGISYEQYF.